The 29 T cell receptor beta chains below were found in one sample sequenced in a study of memory B cells and T cells in multiple sclerosis. Antigens of these TCRs are unknown. CFSE-dim autoproliferating and CFSE-high non-proliferating T cells from unstimulated culture were sequenced separately. Cultures began with about 45 million CFSE-labeled PBMCs, unstimulated for six to seven days, with replicate wells pooled. The method was immunoSEQ multiplex PCR; TCRdb's version includes in-frame clones alone and lacks a portion of them. The sample has roughly 30,000 clones, roughly 83% seen once. What was sequenced was PBMCs from blood kept in culture. These receptor sequences come from a human donor with multiple sclerosis.

The chain uses TRBV29-1 and TRBJ2-7; weak D call: TRBD1 (7 bases). Trimming shortened V by 2 bases and J by 0 bases, and 14 bases separated the two germline ends. CDR1 and CDR2 (germline): SQVTM, ANQGSEA. CDR3 length equals 15 residues. As DNA, the CDR3 is TGCAGCGTTGAACGACTAGGGACAGTCTCCTACGAGCAGTACTTC. This translates into CSVERLGTVSYEQYF.

The chain uses TRBV14 and TRBJ2-5, with a weak D call TRBD1 (5 bases). Germline V lookup: CDR1 SGHDN, CDR2 FVKESK. Trimming took 6 bases from V and 5 from J, leaving 22 bases between them. The CDR3 is made up of 16 amino acids. In nucleotides, the CDR3 is TGTGCCAGCAGTCTATCGCTGACAGCCTTGGGGGAGACCCAGTACTTC. This codes for CASSLSLTALGETQYF.

J is TRBJ2-2 and V is TRBV18; 9 bases align to TRBD2. Germline CDR1 KGHSH, CDR2 LQKENI. V shed 1 base, J shed 5 bases, and the junction held 5 bases outside the gene matches. The CDR3 runs 16 residues. The CDR3 coding sequence is TGTGCCAGCTCACCACTCGTAGCGGGAGAGACCGGGGAGCTGTTTTTT. This translates into CASSPLVAGETGELFF. Together with reference TRBV18 and TRBJ2-2, the CDR3 gives the full variable domain: NAGVMQNPRHLVRRRGQEARLRCSPMKGHSHVYWYRQLPEEGLKFMVYLQKENIIDESGMPKERFSAEFPKEGPSILRIQQVVRGDSAAYFCASSPLVAGETGELFFGEGSRLTVL.

The gene calls are TRBV5-4 and TRBJ1-4; no clear D gene. The germline gives CDR1 SGHNT, CDR2 YYREEE (reference sequence). The CDR3 is 16 amino acids. V shed 2 bases and J shed 13 bases, with 24 bases lying between them. The CDR3 sequence: CASSFYPRDPETGLFF. CDR3 nucleotides: TGTGCCAGCAGCTTTTACCCACGGGATCCAGAAACGGGACTGTTTTTT.

The chain carries TRBV2 and TRBJ1-6; no reliable D call. V dropped 5 bases and J dropped 7 bases, with 15 bases sitting between them. Germline CDR1 and CDR2: SNHLY and FYNNEI. This CDR3 is built from 15 residues. The CDR3 sequence: CASSPTGGLNSPLHF. The DNA of the CDR3 is TGTGCCAGCAGTCCGACTGGCGGCTTGAATTCACCCCTCCACTTT.

The rearrangement uses TRBV6-5 and TRBJ1-4; D may be TRBD1 (5 bases). Germline CDR1 and CDR2: MNHEY and SVGAGI. CDR3 length: 15 residues. The germline V and J ends were trimmed by 2 bases and 5 bases, with 12 bases remaining between them. CDR3 sequence: CASSYRGGVNEKLFF. CDR3 bases: TGTGCCAGCAGTTACAGGGGAGGGGTGAATGAAAAACTGTTTTTT.

V usage is TRBV11-2 and J usage is TRBJ2-3; 8 bases line up with TRBD2. The CDR3 is 16 residues long. Germline V CDR1 and CDR2: SGHAT, FQNNGV. Losses at the gene ends were 0 bases for V and 4 bases for J; bases not matched to a gene: 6. The CDR3 coding sequence is TGTGCCAGCAGCTTAGAACAGCGGGAGATTGCAGATACGCAGTATTTT. Translating it yields CASSLEQREIADTQYF.

The CDR3 region is CASSHPHRQGALYNSPLHF. CDR3 coding DNA: TGCGCCAGCAGCCACCCACACCGACAGGGGGCCCTCTATAATTCACCCCTCCACTTT. The V call is TRBV4-1, the J call TRBJ1-6; 10 positions match TRBD1. Looked up from germline, CDR1 is MGHRA and CDR2 is YSYEKL. V lost 3 bases, J lost 3 bases, and 11 bases stayed unmatched. This CDR3 has 19 amino acids.

V gene TRBV5-4 combines with J gene TRBJ2-7; 7 bases match TRBD2. Germline-derived CDR1 and CDR2 are SGHNT and YYREEE (reference sequence). After removal of 1 base from V and 4 bases from J, the junction contained 8 bases not matched to a gene. CDR3 length: 15 amino acids. DNA for the CDR3: TGTGCCAGCAGCTTGATCGCGGGAGTAGGTTACGAGCAGTACTTC. This gives the protein CASSLIAGVGYEQYF.

The chain joins TRBV28 to TRBJ1-3; D gene uncertain. The germline V gene has CDR1 MDHEN and CDR2 SYDVKM. This CDR3 is 15 amino acids long. Trimming shortened V by 5 bases and J by 0 bases, and 11 bases separated the two germline ends. CDR3 protein: CASSNGRFSGNTIYF. CDR3 nucleotide sequence: TGTGCCAGCAGTAACGGACGGTTCTCTGGAAACACCATATATTTT. Complete variable domain (other parts from reference TRBV28 and TRBJ1-3): DVKVTQSSRYLVKRTGEKVFLECVQDMDHENMFWYRQDPGLGLRLIYFSYDVKMKEKGDIPEGYSVSREKKERFSLILESASTNQTSMYLCASSNGRFSGNTIYFGEGSWLTVV.

J is TRBJ1-2 and V is TRBV18; 8 nucleotides line up with TRBD1. Germline V CDR1 and CDR2: KGHSH, LQKENI. V lost 3 bases and J lost 4; bases outside the gene matches: 4. This CDR3 has 14 residues. The DNA for the CDR3 is TGTGCCAGCTCACCCGGACAGGGCAGCTATGGCTACACCTTC. Protein sequence: CASSPGQGSYGYTF.

This chain links TRBV2 with TRBJ1-6; D not certain. Germline V lookup: CDR1 SNHLY, CDR2 FYNNEI. V was pared by 6 bases and J by 7 bases, with 19 bases between. There are 16 residues in the CDR3. CDR3: CASSPHEGRMNSPLHF. The CDR3 DNA is TGTGCCAGCAGCCCCCACGAGGGCCGGATGAATTCACCCCTCCACTTT. The complete variable domain, with remaining parts taken from reference TRBV2 and TRBJ1-6, reads EPEVTQTPSHQVTQMGQEVILRCVPISNHLYFYWYRQILGQKVEFLVSFYNNEISEKSEIFDDQFSVERPDGSNFTLKIRSTKLEDSAMYFCASSPHEGRMNSPLHFGNGTRLTVT.

This clone was counted a few times. This chain connects TRBV19 to TRBJ1-6; unclear D gene. Trimming left V 4 bases short and J 4 bases short, with 14 bases between. Germline CDR1 and CDR2: LNHDA and SQIVND (reference sequence). The CDR3 is made up of 16 amino acids. CDR3 DNA sequence: TGTGCCAGTAGTACGCAGGCCCAGACGTATAATTCACCCCTCCACTTT. The encoded protein is CASSTQAQTYNSPLHF.

This sequence joins TRBV5-1 and TRBJ1-2; D uncertain. Germline lookup yields CDR1 SGHRS and CDR2 YFSETQ. The length of the CDR3 is 15 residues. Deletions cut 0 bases from V and 4 bases from J, with 13 bases between. The CDR3, as DNA: TGCGCCAGCAGCTTGGAATGGAGTTTAAGCTATGGCTACACCTTC. Translation: CASSLEWSLSYGYTF. Full variable domain (rest looked up from reference TRBV5-1 and TRBJ1-2): KAGVTQTPRYLIKTRGQQVTLSCSPISGHRSVSWYQQTPGQGLQFLFEYFSETQRNKGNFPGRFSGRQFSNSRSEMNVSTLELGDSALYLCASSLEWSLSYGYTFGSGTRLTVV.

The rearrangement uses TRBV4-2 and TRBJ2-6, with 7 bases that match TRBD1. Germline CDR1 is LGHNA and CDR2 is YNFKEQ. This CDR3 is built from 16 residues. The V and J ends lost 0 bases and 2 bases, in that order; junction bases with no gene match: 1. CDR3 sequence: CASSQDQGAGANVLTF. DNA of the CDR3: TGTGCCAGCAGCCAAGATCAGGGGGCTGGGGCCAACGTCCTGACTTTC.

The CDR3 loop is CASSERQGVDNEQYF. DNA of the CDR3: TGTGCCAGCAGTGAGAGACAGGGGGTAGACAACGAGCAGTACTTC. V usage is TRBV2 and J usage is TRBJ2-7, with TRBD1 matching over 9 bases. The germline CDR1 and CDR2 sequences are SNHLY and FYNNEI. The V and J ends lost 3 bases and 5 bases, in that order; junction bases with no gene match: 8. This CDR3 has 15 residues.

This chain connects TRBV11-2 to TRBJ2-5, with D tentatively TRBD2 (7 bases). V lost 5 bases to trimming and J lost 1 base, with 17 bases between them. This CDR3 is built from 16 residues. Germline assignment: CDR1 SGHAT and CDR2 FQNNGV. CDR3 amino acids: CASSRQSGGPQETQYF. The CDR3 nucleotides are TGTGCCAGCAGCAGGCAATCCGGGGGGCCCCAAGAGACCCAGTACTTC.

The V gene is TRBV7-8, the J gene TRBJ1-5; D is uncertain. The germline CDR1 and CDR2 sequences are SGHVS and FQNEAQ. The CDR3 is made up of 16 amino acids. V was clipped by 1 base and J by 1 base, with 11 bases between them. CDR3 amino acids: CASSLEAGVSNQPQHF. The CDR3 DNA is TGTGCCAGCAGCTTAGAAGCGGGAGTGAGCAATCAGCCCCAGCATTTT. Based on the CDR3 plus reference TRBV7-8 and TRBJ1-5, the full variable domain is GAGVSQSPRYKVAKRGQDVALRCDPISGHVSLFWYQQALGQGPEFLTYFQNEAQLDKSGLPSDRFFAERPEGSVSTLKIQRTQQEDSAVYLCASSLEAGVSNQPQHFGDGTRLSIL.

The chain carries TRBV6-4 and TRBJ2-1, with TRBD2 matching over 11 bases. Germline V gives CDR1 MRHNA, CDR2 SNTAGT. The junction had 4 bases not matched to a gene; V was cut back by 0 bases and J by 9 bases. The CDR3 is 15 residues long. The CDR3 loop is CASSDSSGGAGEQFF. The CDR3 DNA reads TGTGCCAGCAGTGACTCTAGCGGGGGGGCGGGTGAGCAGTTCTTC.

The chain employs TRBV18 and TRBJ2-7, with TRBD2 matching 8 bases. The germline V gene has CDR1 KGHSH and CDR2 LQKENI. V trimming: 5 bases; J trimming: 2 bases; junction bases outside the gene matches: 5. The CDR3 is made up of 14 amino acids. The CDR3 sequence: CASSSTGGTYEQYF. CDR3 in DNA: TGTGCCAGCTCATCAACGGGGGGGACCTACGAGCAGTACTTC.

This clone was seen only once. The chain employs TRBV2 and TRBJ1-4; D remains ambiguous. V was shortened by 1 base and J by 0 bases, with 6 bases between the two germline ends. The CDR3 consists of 15 residues. Germline V gives CDR1 SNHLY, CDR2 FYNNEI. The chain's CDR3 is CASSEEDATNEKLFF. CDR3 sequence (DNA): TGTGCCAGCAGTGAAGAGGATGCAACTAATGAAAAACTGTTTTTT.

The chain carries TRBV5-4 and TRBJ2-2; no definite D call. The CDR3 contains 13 residues. Trimming left V 6 bases short and J 0 bases short, with 6 bases between. The germline CDR1 and CDR2 sequences are SGHNT and YYREEE (reference sequence). CDR3 protein: CASNPANTGELFF. Here the CDR3 DNA reads TGTGCCAGCAATCCAGCGAACACCGGGGAGCTGTTTTTT.

V is TRBV11-2 and J is TRBJ1-2; no clear D. The V end lost 0 bases, the J end lost 6 bases, and 17 bases lay between the germline ends. CDR1 and CDR2 (germline): SGHAT, FQNNGV. The CDR3 runs 16 residues. The CDR3 region is CASSLDPRSRHDGYTF. CDR3 in DNA: TGTGCCAGCAGCTTAGATCCCCGGTCTCGGCACGATGGCTACACCTTC.

The rearrangement uses TRBV29-1 and TRBJ1-2; TRBD1 is a possible D gene (6 bases). Germline CDR1 is SQVTM and CDR2 is ANQGSEA. There are 14 residues in the CDR3. Trimming took 1 base from V and 5 from J, leaving 14 bases between them. For the CDR3, the DNA is TGCAGCGTTGAAGTGGGGGGGGCCGGTTATGGCTACACCTTC. It translates to CSVEVGGAGYGYTF.

The genes are TRBV19 and TRBJ1-5, with 8 bases identical to TRBD1. Per the germline V gene, CDR1 is LNHDA and CDR2 is SQIVND (reference sequence). The ends lost 0 bases at V and 6 bases at J; junction bases unmatched: 7. The CDR3 spans 16 residues. The CDR3 spells CASSIDARTGSQPQHF. CDR3 DNA: TGTGCCAGTAGTATAGACGCGCGGACAGGGAGTCAGCCCCAGCATTTT.

The chain recombines TRBV29-1 with TRBJ1-2, with D perhaps matching TRBD1 (5 bases). CDR1 is SQVTM, CDR2 ANQGSEA, per germline. The CDR3 is made up of 13 amino acids. Deletions cut 7 bases from V and 3 bases from J, with 15 bases between. CDR3 residues: CSARDGYDYGYTF. The CDR3 DNA sequence: TGCAGCGCTCGGGACGGGTATGACTATGGCTACACCTTC.

The chain uses TRBV11-2 and TRBJ2-2; TRBD2 might be the D (5 bases). Germline-derived CDR1 and CDR2 are SGHAT and FQNNGV. The CDR3 loop spans 14 amino acids. V was shortened by 5 bases and J by 2 bases, with 9 bases between the two germline ends. The chain's CDR3 is CASSRRGNTGELFF. The CDR3 nucleotides are TGTGCCAGCAGCCGCCGGGGAAACACCGGGGAGCTGTTTTTT.

This clone has only a few counts. This chain links TRBV19 with TRBJ1-6; D perhaps matches TRBD1 (5 bases). Per the germline V gene, CDR1 is LNHDA and CDR2 is SQIVND (reference sequence). CDR3 size: 14 residues. With 11 bases removed from V and 10 bases from J, the gap between germline ends came to 21 bases. The CDR3 DNA reads TGTGCCTCGGGGTGGGGACGAGGGTACTCACCCCTCCACTTT. It translates to CASGWGRGYSPLHF.

The chain carries TRBV19 and TRBJ1-4; D is ambiguous. This CDR3 comprises 12 residues. Germline loops: CDR1 LNHDA, CDR2 SQIVND (reference sequence). V lost 7 bases to trimming and J lost 4 bases, with 7 bases between them. CDR3 nucleotide sequence: TGTGCCAGTAAGGAGGTTAATGAAAAACTGTTTTTT. It specifies CASKEVNEKLFF.